This TCR beta chain emerged from a study of regulatory T cells in long-lasting Graves disease. The authors built TCR beta libraries using iRepertoire HTBI primers and Arm-PCR of CDR3 regions. TCRdb reanalysed the multiplex PCR reads using MiXCR and keeps one entry per CDR3 protein. The data show 450,000 to 600,000 distinct CDR3 sequences, around an eighth seen once. CDR3 length equals 11 residues. The germline V gene encodes CDR1 SQVTM and CDR2 ANQGSEA. The ends were cut back, 3 bases at V and 1 base at J, with 3 bases in the middle. Noted time point: newly diagnosed GD, antithyroid drugs for less than 3 months. PBMC-extracted RNA yielded the TCR library. These sequences were also reported in another study, on T cells in Graves' hyperthyroidism and ophthalmopathy.

This clonotype was sampled from a young man with Graves disease. This chain joins TRBV29-1 and TRBJ1-1; D call uncertain. The material sequenced was peripheral blood mononuclear cells (PBMCs), taken at new diagnosis, from a patient treated with antithyroid drugs. Here the CDR3 DNA reads TGCAGCGTTGAGGGGAACACTGAAGCTTTCTTT. Its protein is CSVEGNTEAFF.